This T cell receptor (beta chain) was sequenced in a study of blood T cell repertoires in COVID-19. Study background: Samples taken during acute and convalescent COVID-19 were collected in the United States, Italy and Spain. The analysed material was cDNA or gDNA that came from T cells, B-cell-depleted T cells, or PBMCs.

The CDR3 runs to 17 residues. Germline-derived CDR1 and CDR2 are LGHDT and YNNKEL (reference sequence). V lost 1 base to trimming and J lost 1 base; unmatched junction nucleotides: 8. Study processing details: Nucleated cell number was recorded as an estimate derived from reference gene primer amplification. Profiled with immunoSEQ multiplex PCR; TCRdb holds only in-frame clones, not every one. From that table come the V and J calls and clone size; the DNA was used to work out D and trimming. The top ten clones hold 3% to 4% of a sample with around 330,000 clones, around 87% of them seen once. The sequence derives from a woman aged 50 to 60 with active or convalescent COVID-19. The V and J genes are TRBV3-1 (or the pseudogene TRBV3-2) and TRBJ1-1; TRBD1 aligns across 8 bases. Sequenced material: peripheral blood. CDR3 region: CASSQVSGGGRNTEAFF. The DNA of the CDR3 is TGTGCCAGCAGCCAAGTGTCAGGGGGCGGCAGGAACACTGAAGCTTTCTTT.